A single sample is the source of the 12 T cell receptor beta chains below, sequenced in a study of cytomegalovirus exposure and HLA in healthy donors (dated by TCRdb to between 2016 and 2019). Library preparation was by the immunoSEQ multiplex PCR assay. For the multiplex PCR, a mixture combining 60 forward primers for TCR Vbeta segments and 13 reverse primers for TCR Jbeta segments was used. This is the immuneACCESS table as TCRdb keeps it, with only in-frame sequences that have V and J called. A part of the clones is gone; compared with another copy, unresolved V genes explain less than half, and the rest is unexplained. For this sample there are 210,000 or so clones; roughly 88% appear just once. The top ten clonotypes cover 0.71% of the sample. Material: PBMCs. These receptors were taken from a boy aged 2 to 9 in good health and CMV-seronegative.

The rearrangement joins TRBV29-1 to TRBJ2-5, with D possibly TRBD1 on 6 matching bases. V was pared by 8 bases and J by 1 base, with 11 bases between. CDR3 size: 12 residues. The germline V gene encodes CDR1 SQVTM and CDR2 ANQGSEA. The CDR3 sequence: CSSRTAQETQYF. The CDR3 DNA sequence: TGCAGCTCTCGGACAGCCCAAGAGACCCAGTACTTC.

This sequence joins TRBV7-9 and TRBJ2-1; TRBD2 aligns across 14 bases. Germline-derived CDR1 and CDR2 are SEHNR and FQNEAQ (reference sequence). The trim removed 5 bases at V and 8 bases at J, leaving 8 bases unmatched. CDR3 length: 16 amino acids. The CDR3 spells CASSPEGGLAGDEQFF. The CDR3 DNA is TGTGCCAGCAGCCCCGAGGGGGGACTAGCGGGGGATGAGCAGTTCTTC.

The chain uses TRBV14 and TRBJ2-2; D unresolved. Germline CDR1 is SGHDN and CDR2 is FVKESK. With 2 bases removed from V and 3 bases from J, the gap between germline ends came to 10 bases. This CDR3 is 15 amino acids long. CDR3 sequence: CASSQRRVDTGELFF. The CDR3, as DNA: TGTGCCAGCAGCCAACGACGGGTGGACACCGGGGAGCTGTTTTTT.

The chain has TRBV7-9 and TRBJ2-1; 9 nucleotides line up with TRBD2. Germline V gene data show CDR1 as SEHNR and CDR2 as FQNEAQ (reference sequence). The V and J ends lost 5 bases and 1 base, in that order; junction bases with no gene match: 15. CDR3 size: 19 residues. This CDR3 reads CASSTRGASGTLSYNEQFF. The CDR3 coding sequence is TGTGCCAGCAGCACCCGAGGGGCTAGCGGGACTTTATCCTACAATGAGCAGTTCTTC.

This chain joins TRBV25-1 and TRBJ1-4; 9 positions agree with TRBD1. V was clipped by 7 bases and J by 7 bases; unmatched bases: 7. CDR1 is MGHDK and CDR2 is SYGVNS in the germline V gene. This CDR3 is built from 14 residues. The CDR3 region has the DNA TGTGCCAGCACCCCCGGGACAGGGCCTGAAAAACTGTTTTTT. Protein product: CASTPGTGPEKLFF.

The gene calls are TRBV19 and TRBJ2-2; 12 bases line up with TRBD1. Per germline, CDR1 LNHDA and CDR2 SQIVND (reference sequence). Germline trimming cut 7 bases from V and 7 bases from J; bases unmatched to any gene: 19. The CDR3 covers 19 residues. The CDR3 is CASIGWAPTGTGGDGELFF. CDR3 bases: TGTGCCAGTATTGGATGGGCCCCTACCGGGACAGGGGGCGACGGGGAGCTGTTTTTT.

This chain connects TRBV2 to TRBJ2-3; tentatively, D is TRBD1 (6 bases). CDR1 is SNHLY and CDR2 is FYNNEI in the germline V gene. There are 10 residues in the CDR3. V lost 4 bases and J 13 bases, leaving 9 bases between the germline ends. The CDR3: CASSGAGEYF. The CDR3 DNA sequence: TGTGCCAGCAGTGGGGCAGGGGAGTATTTT.

Written as DNA, the CDR3 is TGTGCCAGCAGCTTAAGAACCGGGACAGTCCAAGAGACCCAGTACTTC. Translated: CASSLRTGTVQETQYF. The rearrangement links TRBV5-6 to TRBJ2-5, with 7 bases that match TRBD1. CDR1 and CDR2 from the germline V gene are SGHDT and YYEEEE. The CDR3 consists of 16 residues. The J segment lost 1 base and the V segment lost 2 bases, leaving 8 bases of the junction unmatched.

The chain joins TRBV5-1 to TRBJ2-2; D may be TRBD1 (6 bases). Germline V gene sequence: CDR1 SGHRS, CDR2 YFSETQ. The CDR3 consists of 16 residues. With 1 base removed from V and 4 bases from J, the gap between germline ends came to 14 bases. The CDR3 here is CASSLLGAAGTGELFF. The CDR3 nucleotides read TGCGCCAGCAGCTTGTTGGGGGCGGCAGGCACCGGGGAGCTGTTTTTT.

This clone occurred a few times. The rearrangement uses TRBV5-1 and TRBJ1-2; D possibly corresponds to TRBD1 (5 bases). Germline CDR1 and CDR2: SGHRS and YFSETQ. The CDR3 is made up of 13 amino acids. The ends were cut back, 0 bases at V and 6 bases at J, with 9 bases in the middle. The CDR3 reads CASSLAGLNGYTF. In DNA form, the CDR3 reads TGCGCCAGCAGCTTGGCGGGACTAAATGGCTACACCTTC.

Only one count was recorded for this clone. CDR3 protein: CASSYRLAGGPSPYEQYF. DNA for the CDR3: TGTGCCAGCAGCTACCGACTAGCGGGAGGGCCGAGCCCCTACGAGCAGTACTTC. The chain links TRBV7-8 to TRBJ2-7; 14 nucleotides agree with TRBD2. CDR1 is SGHVS and CDR2 is FQNEAQ in the germline V gene. Trimming took 4 bases from V and 2 from J; bases not matched to a gene: 10. The length of the CDR3 is 18 residues.

The chain is built from TRBV29-1 and TRBJ2-5, with 9 bases aligning to TRBD1. The germline V gene has CDR1 SQVTM and CDR2 ANQGSEA. CDR3 length equals 15 residues. After removal of 2 bases from V and 5 bases from J, the junction contained 9 bases not matched to a gene. The CDR3 region has the DNA TGCAGCGTTGAAACCTCCGGGACAGGGTTGGAGACCCAGTACTTC. Translation gives CSVETSGTGLETQYF.